These 13 T cell receptor beta chains came from one sample sequenced in a study of radiotherapy plus CTLA-4 blockade in lung cancer. The table came from immunoSEQ multiplex PCR; TCRdb's copy has only in-frame clones and leaves some out. The sample comprises roughly 54,000 clones, roughly 80% of which are singletons, and under 3.5% rests with the top ten. This specimen was peripheral blood, taken from a patient treated with radiotherapy plus ipilimumab. Receptors originate from a human donor with non-small cell lung cancer who had a partial response to radiotherapy plus ipilimumab.

The rearrangement uses TRBV27 and TRBJ1-2; 7 bases agree with TRBD1. The germline gives CDR1 MNHEY, CDR2 SMNVEV (reference sequence). The CDR3 length is 15 residues. Trimming removed 4 bases from V and 7 bases from J; junction bases left unmatched: 12. The CDR3 reads CASSSTGTAASGYTF. The DNA of the CDR3 is TGTGCCAGCAGTTCTACCGGGACAGCCGCCAGTGGCTACACCTTC.

The count of this clone is one. V usage is TRBV4-2 and J usage is TRBJ2-1, with 8 bases fitting TRBD2. Trimming took 4 bases from V and 6 from J; bases not matched to a gene: 11. CDR1 and CDR2 from the germline V gene are LGHNA and YNFKEQ. The CDR3 covers 16 residues. The CDR3 coding sequence is TGTGCCAGCAGCCGTCAACCCGGGACTAGTGTCAATGAGCAGTTCTTC. It codes for CASSRQPGTSVNEQFF.

The chain couples TRBV7-6 to TRBJ2-7; 8 bases are a match to TRBD1. This CDR3 comprises 14 residues. The ends lost 5 bases at V and 3 bases at J; junction bases unmatched: 6. The germline V gene has CDR1 SGHVS and CDR2 FNYEAQ. The CDR3 DNA sequence: TGTGCCAGCAGCCCACGACAGGGGAGCTACGAGCAGTACTTC. Translating it yields CASSPRQGSYEQYF.

V and J are TRBV4-3 and TRBJ2-1; 7 bases agree with TRBD2. The germline V gene has CDR1 LGHNA and CDR2 YSLEER. This CDR3 contains 13 residues. After removal of 3 bases from V and 7 bases from J, the junction contained 3 bases not matched to a gene. This CDR3 reads CASSQGLRNEQFF. CDR3 DNA: TGCGCCAGCAGCCAGGGACTACGGAATGAGCAGTTCTTC.

This chain links TRBV6-5 with TRBJ2-7; D may be TRBD1 (5 bases). The V and J ends lost 1 base and 0 bases respectively, with 13 bases between them. This CDR3 spans 16 amino acids. Germline V gives CDR1 MNHEY, CDR2 SVGAGI. The CDR3 sequence: CASSYFGQGSSYEQYF. For the CDR3, the DNA is TGTGCCAGCAGTTACTTCGGCCAGGGAAGCTCCTACGAGCAGTACTTC.

In its sample, this clone was seen once. The gene calls are TRBV19 and TRBJ1-1, with D maybe TRBD1 (5 bases). Germline V gene data show CDR1 as LNHDA and CDR2 as SQIVND (reference sequence). Trimming cost V 1 base and J 4 bases, with 16 bases left between them. CDR3 size: 16 residues. The CDR3 sequence: CASSIARGNVITEAFF. For the CDR3, the DNA is TGTGCCAGTAGTATAGCAAGGGGCAATGTGATCACTGAAGCTTTCTTT.

The V gene is TRBV10-2, the J gene TRBJ2-7; tentatively, D is TRBD1 (6 bases). Per germline, CDR1 WSHSY and CDR2 SAAADI. The CDR3 consists of 14 residues. V was clipped by 6 bases and J by 6 bases, with 18 bases between them. CDR3 coding DNA: TGCGCCAGCAGCCAGACAGGTGGGGGTGGCGAGCAGTACTTC. This gives the protein CASSQTGGGGEQYF.

This rearrangement joins TRBV6-6 to TRBJ1-3; the match to TRBD1 covers 7 bases. The CDR3 is 14 residues long. In germline, CDR1 is MNHNY, CDR2 SVGAGI (reference sequence). The junction had 3 bases not matched to a gene; V was cut back by 7 bases and J by 0 bases. Here the CDR3 reads CASNGDSSGNTIYF. As DNA, the CDR3 is TGTGCCAGCAACGGGGACAGCTCTGGAAACACCATATATTTT.

CDR3 protein: CASSFGGGYGYTF. As DNA, the CDR3 is TGTGCCAGCAGTTTTGGCGGGGGTTACGGCTACACCTTC. The chain joins TRBV28 to TRBJ1-2, with D maybe TRBD1 (5 bases). Trimming shortened V by 3 bases and J by 8 bases, and 13 bases separated the two germline ends. This CDR3 is built from 13 residues. Germline lookup yields CDR1 MDHEN and CDR2 SYDVKM.

The chain carries TRBV5-1 and TRBJ1-5; no firm D call. The CDR3 covers 15 residues. Germline CDR1 and CDR2: SGHRS and YFSETQ. With 1 base removed from V and 7 bases from J, the gap between germline ends came to 15 bases. Written as DNA, the CDR3 is TGCGCCAGCAGCTTGACGTCAGGAATTGGGCAGCCCCAGCATTTT. This translates into CASSLTSGIGQPQHF.

The chain carries TRBV5-1 and TRBJ2-7; D remains ambiguous. The CDR3 has 14 residues. CDR1 SGHRS and CDR2 YFSETQ come from the germline V gene. V was pared by 0 bases and J by 1 base, with 8 bases between. The CDR3 nucleotides are TGCGCCAGCAGCTTGGACACAGATTCCTACGAGCAGTACTTC. It codes for CASSLDTDSYEQYF.

CDR3 DNA sequence: TGTGCCAGCAGCGGAGGTTCTCAGGGGGAAAACACCATATATTTT. Protein sequence: CASSGGSQGENTIYF. This rearrangement joins TRBV7-2 to TRBJ1-3; 7 nucleotides line up with TRBD1. The length of the CDR3 is 15 residues. Germline V lookup: CDR1 SGHTA, CDR2 FQGNSA. The V segment lost 5 bases and the J segment 6 bases; nucleotides outside the gene matches: 10.

The V call is TRBV5-1, the J call TRBJ2-1; 9 bases are shared with TRBD1. Unmatched junction bases numbered 4, after V lost 4 bases and J lost 8 bases. The CDR3 is made up of 13 amino acids. In germline, CDR1 is SGHRS, CDR2 YFSETQ. The DNA of the CDR3 is TGCGCCAGCAGCGGGGGACAGGGAGATGAGCAGTTCTTC. It encodes CASSGGQGDEQFF.